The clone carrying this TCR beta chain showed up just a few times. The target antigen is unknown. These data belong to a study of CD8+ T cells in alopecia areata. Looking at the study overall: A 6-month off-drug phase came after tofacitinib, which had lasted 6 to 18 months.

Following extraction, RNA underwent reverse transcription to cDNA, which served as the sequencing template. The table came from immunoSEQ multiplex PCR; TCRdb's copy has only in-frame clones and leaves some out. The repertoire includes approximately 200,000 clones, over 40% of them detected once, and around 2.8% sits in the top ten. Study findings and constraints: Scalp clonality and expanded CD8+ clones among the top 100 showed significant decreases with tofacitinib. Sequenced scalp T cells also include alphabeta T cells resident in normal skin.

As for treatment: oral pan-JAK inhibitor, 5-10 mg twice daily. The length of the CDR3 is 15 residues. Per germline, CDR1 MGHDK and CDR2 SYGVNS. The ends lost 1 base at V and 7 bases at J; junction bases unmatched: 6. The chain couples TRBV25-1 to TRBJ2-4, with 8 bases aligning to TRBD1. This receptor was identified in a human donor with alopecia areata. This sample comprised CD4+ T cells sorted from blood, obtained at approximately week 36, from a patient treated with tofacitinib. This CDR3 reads CASSESGRGQNIQYF. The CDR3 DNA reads TGTGCCAGCAGTGAATCGGGCAGGGGGCAGAACATTCAGTACTTC.